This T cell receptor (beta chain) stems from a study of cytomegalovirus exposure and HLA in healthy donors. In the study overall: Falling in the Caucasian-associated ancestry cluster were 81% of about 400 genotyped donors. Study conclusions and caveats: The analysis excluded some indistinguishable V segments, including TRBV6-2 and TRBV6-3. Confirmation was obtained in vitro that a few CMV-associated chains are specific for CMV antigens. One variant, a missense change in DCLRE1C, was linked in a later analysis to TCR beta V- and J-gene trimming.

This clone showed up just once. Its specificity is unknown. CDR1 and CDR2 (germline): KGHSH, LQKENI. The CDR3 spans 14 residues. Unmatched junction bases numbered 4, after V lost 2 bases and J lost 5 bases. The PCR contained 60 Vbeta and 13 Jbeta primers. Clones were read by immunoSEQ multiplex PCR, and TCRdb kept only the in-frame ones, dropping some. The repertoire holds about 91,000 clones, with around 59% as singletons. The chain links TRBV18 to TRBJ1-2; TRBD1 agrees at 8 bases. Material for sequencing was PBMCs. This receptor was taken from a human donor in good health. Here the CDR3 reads CASSPNTGGYGYTF. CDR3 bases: TGTGCCAGCTCACCAAATACAGGGGGGTATGGCTACACCTTC. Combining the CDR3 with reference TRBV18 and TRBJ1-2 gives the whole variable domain NAGVMQNPRHLVRRRGQEARLRCSPMKGHSHVYWYRQLPEEGLKFMVYLQKENIIDESGMPKERFSAEFPKEGPSILRIQQVVRGDSAAYFCASSPNTGGYGYTFGSGTRLTVV.